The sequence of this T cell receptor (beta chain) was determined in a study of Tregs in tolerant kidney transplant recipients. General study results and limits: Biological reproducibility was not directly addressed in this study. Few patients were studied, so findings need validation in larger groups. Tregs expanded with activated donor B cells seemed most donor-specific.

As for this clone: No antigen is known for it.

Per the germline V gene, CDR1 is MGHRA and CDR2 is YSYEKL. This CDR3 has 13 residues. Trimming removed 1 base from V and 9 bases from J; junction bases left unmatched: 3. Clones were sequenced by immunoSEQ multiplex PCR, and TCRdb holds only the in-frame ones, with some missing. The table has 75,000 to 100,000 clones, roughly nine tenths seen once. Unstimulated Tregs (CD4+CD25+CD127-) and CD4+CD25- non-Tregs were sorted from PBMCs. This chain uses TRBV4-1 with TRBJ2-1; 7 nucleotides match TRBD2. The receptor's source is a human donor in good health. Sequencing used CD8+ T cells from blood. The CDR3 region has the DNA TGCGCCAGCAGCCAAGGCGGGAGTGGTGAGCAGTTCTTC. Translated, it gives CASSQGGSGEQFF.